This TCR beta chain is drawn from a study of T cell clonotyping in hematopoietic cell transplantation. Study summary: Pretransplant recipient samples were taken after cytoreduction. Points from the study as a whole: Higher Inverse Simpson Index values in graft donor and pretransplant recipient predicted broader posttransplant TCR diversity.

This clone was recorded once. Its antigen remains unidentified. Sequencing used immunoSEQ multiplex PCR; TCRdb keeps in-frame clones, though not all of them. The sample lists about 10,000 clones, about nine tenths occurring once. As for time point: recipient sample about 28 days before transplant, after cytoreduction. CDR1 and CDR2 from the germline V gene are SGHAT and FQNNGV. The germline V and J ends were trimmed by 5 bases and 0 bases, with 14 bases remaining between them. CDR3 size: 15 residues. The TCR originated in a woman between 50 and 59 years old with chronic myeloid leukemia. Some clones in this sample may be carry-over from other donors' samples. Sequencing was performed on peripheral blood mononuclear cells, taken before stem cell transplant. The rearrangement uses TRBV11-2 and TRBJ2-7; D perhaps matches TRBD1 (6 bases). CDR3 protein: CASSHVGGSSYEQYF. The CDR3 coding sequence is TGTGCCAGCAGCCACGTAGGGGGAAGCTCCTACGAGCAGTACTTC.